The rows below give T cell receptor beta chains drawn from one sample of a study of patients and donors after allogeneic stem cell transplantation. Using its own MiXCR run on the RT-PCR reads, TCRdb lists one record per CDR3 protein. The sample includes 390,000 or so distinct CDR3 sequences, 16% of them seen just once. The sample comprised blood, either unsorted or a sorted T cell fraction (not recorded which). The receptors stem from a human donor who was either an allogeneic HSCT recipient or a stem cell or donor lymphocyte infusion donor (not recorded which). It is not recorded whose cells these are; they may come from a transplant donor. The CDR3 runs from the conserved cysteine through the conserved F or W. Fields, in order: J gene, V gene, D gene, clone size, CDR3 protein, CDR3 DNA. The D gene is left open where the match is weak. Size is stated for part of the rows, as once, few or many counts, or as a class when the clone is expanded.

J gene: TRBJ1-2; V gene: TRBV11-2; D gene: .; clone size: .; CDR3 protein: CASSLGGGYNYGYTF; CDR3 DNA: TGTGCCAGCAGCTTAGGAGGGGGATACAACTATGGCTACACCTTC
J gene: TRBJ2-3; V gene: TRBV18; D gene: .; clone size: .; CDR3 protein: CASSPYSTDTQYF; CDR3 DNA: TGTGCCAGCTCACCCTATAGCACAGATACGCAGTATTTT
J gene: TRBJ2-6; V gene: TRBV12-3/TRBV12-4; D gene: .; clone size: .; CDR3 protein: CASSAHSGANVLTF; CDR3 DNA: TGTGCCAGCAGTGCGCACTCTGGGGCCAACGTCCTGACTTTC
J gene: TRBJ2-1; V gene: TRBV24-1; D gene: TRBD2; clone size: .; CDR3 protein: CATSEASGIGLVRQFF; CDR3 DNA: TGTGCCACCAGTGAGGCTAGCGGGATCGGTCTTGTGCGGCAGTTCTTC
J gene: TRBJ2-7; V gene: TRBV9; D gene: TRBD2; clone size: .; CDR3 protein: CASSQTSALYEQYF; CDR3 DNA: TGTGCCAGCAGCCAGACTAGCGCACTCTACGAGCAGTACTTC
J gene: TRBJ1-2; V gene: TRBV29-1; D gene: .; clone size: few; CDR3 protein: CSVLRSYGYTF; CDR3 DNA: TGCAGCGTTCTACGGAGCTATGGCTACACCTTC
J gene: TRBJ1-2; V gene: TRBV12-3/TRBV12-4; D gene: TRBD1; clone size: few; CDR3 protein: CASSLRQGGVYGYTF; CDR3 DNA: TGTGCCAGCAGTCTCCGACAGGGAGGAGTCTATGGCTACACCTTC
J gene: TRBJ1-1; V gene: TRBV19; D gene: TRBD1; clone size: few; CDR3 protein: CASSIRPGGVQAFF; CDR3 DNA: TGTGCCAGTAGTATCCGCCCAGGGGGAGTGCAAGCTTTCTTT
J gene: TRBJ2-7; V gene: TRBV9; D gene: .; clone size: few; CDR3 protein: CASSVHSLSYEQYF; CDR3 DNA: TGTGCCAGCAGCGTACACTCCCTTTCCTACGAGCAGTACTTC
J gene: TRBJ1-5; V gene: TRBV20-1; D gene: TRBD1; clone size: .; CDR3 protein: CSAILPRDSSFNQPQHF; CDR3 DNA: TGCAGTGCCATTCTACCACGGGACAGCTCATTCAATCAGCCCCAGCATTTT
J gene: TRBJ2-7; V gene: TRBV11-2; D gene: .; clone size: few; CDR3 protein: CASSVALGRGYEQYF; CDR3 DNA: TGTGCCAGCAGCGTGGCTCTTGGACGGGGCTACGAGCAGTACTTC
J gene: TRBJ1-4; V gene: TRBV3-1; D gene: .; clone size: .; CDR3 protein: CASSHGREEKLFF; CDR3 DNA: TGTGCCAGCAGCCACGGCAGAGAAGAAAAACTGTTTTTT